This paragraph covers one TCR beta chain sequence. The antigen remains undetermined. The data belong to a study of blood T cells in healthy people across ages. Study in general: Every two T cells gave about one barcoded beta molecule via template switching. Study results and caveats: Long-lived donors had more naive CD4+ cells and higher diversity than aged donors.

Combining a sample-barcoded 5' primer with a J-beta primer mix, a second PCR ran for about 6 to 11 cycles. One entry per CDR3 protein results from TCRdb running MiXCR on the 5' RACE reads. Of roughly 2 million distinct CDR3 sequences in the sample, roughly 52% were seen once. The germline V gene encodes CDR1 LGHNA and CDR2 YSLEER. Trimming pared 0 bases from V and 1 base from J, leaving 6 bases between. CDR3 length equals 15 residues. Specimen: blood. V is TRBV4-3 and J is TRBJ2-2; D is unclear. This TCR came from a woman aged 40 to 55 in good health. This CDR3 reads CASSQEILNTGELFF. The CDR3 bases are TGCGCCAGCAGCCAAGAAATCCTGAACACCGGGGAGCTGTTTTTT.